These 28 T cell receptor beta chains were all obtained from the same sample, sequenced in a study of OX40 agonist ivuxolimab in advanced cancers. Repertoires were generated with immunoSEQ multiplex PCR, while TCRdb's copy carries only in-frame clones and drops some. The sample lists tens of thousands of clones; roughly four fifths were seen once. Here the sequenced sample was CD4+ or CD8+ T cells sorted from blood, taken in a trial of the OX40 agonist ivuxolimab. The receptor source for this set is an adult with an advanced solid tumor such as melanoma, head and neck, liver or kidney cancer.

This sequence joins TRBV19 and TRBJ1-3; a possible D gene is TRBD1 (6 bases). Deletions cut 7 bases from V and 1 base from J, with 20 bases between. The CDR3 is made up of 17 amino acids. Germline V lookup: CDR1 LNHDA, CDR2 SQIVND (reference sequence). The CDR3 nucleotides are TGTGCCAGTACCACCCGGGGGGGCGTCAGTTCTGGAAACACCATATATTTT. Protein: CASTTRGGVSSGNTIYF. Based on the CDR3 plus reference TRBV19 and TRBJ1-3, the full variable domain is DGGITQSPKYLFRKEGQNVTLSCEQNLNHDAMYWYRQDPGQGLRLIYYSQIVNDFQKGDIAEGYSVSREKKESFPLTVTSAQKNPTAFYLCASTTRGGVSSGNTIYFGEGSWLTVV.

The rearrangement uses TRBV23-1 and TRBJ1-2; no clear D gene. TRBV23-1 belongs to the ORF category, with a function that is uncertain. The CDR3 is 17 amino acids. The V end lost 0 bases, the J end lost 5 bases, and 19 bases lay between the germline ends. CDR3 bases: TGCGCCAGCAGTCAATCTGGGCGGGATCCTCGGTCGTATGGCTACACCTTC. It codes for CASSQSGRDPRSYGYTF.

The chain recombines TRBV5-6 with TRBJ2-5, with 7 bases matching TRBD1. This CDR3 has 13 amino acids. J was trimmed by 5 bases and V by 7 bases; bases with no gene match: 8. The germline V gene encodes CDR1 SGHDT and CDR2 YYEEEE. The chain's CDR3 is CASERGRQETQYF. DNA of the CDR3: TGTGCCAGCGAGAGGGGGCGACAGGAGACCCAGTACTTC.

The rearrangement uses TRBV4-2 and TRBJ2-1; TRBD1 is a possible D gene (6 bases). Germline V gene sequence: CDR1 LGHNA, CDR2 YNFKEQ. CDR3 length: 18 residues. Trimming took 0 bases from V and 0 from J, leaving 15 bases between them. The CDR3 sequence is CASSQDGVQGSSYNEQFF. Here the CDR3 DNA reads TGTGCCAGCAGCCAAGATGGGGTACAGGGATCCTCCTACAATGAGCAGTTCTTC.

V gene TRBV19 combines with J gene TRBJ1-6; no clear D. This CDR3 region has 14 residues. Germline values: CDR1 LNHDA, CDR2 SQIVND (reference sequence). Trimming stripped 8 bases from V and 4 bases from J, with 12 bases between. Here the CDR3 reads CASSDWSYNSPLHF. CDR3 nucleotide sequence: TGTGCCAGTTCCGATTGGTCGTATAATTCACCCCTCCACTTT.

V is TRBV19 and J is TRBJ1-4; TRBD1 agrees at 8 bases. The V gene's germline CDR1 is LNHDA and CDR2 SQIVND (reference sequence). J lost 7 bases, V lost 5 bases, and 9 bases had no gene match. The length of the CDR3 is 15 residues. As DNA, the CDR3 is TGTGCCAGTAGTTTCCAGGGGGCGCGGGGTGAAAAACTGTTTTTT. Protein sequence: CASSFQGARGEKLFF.

The gene calls are TRBV5-5 and TRBJ1-5; D gene ambiguous. This CDR3 has 14 residues. Germline V lookup: CDR1 SGHKS, CDR2 YYEKEE (reference sequence). The V gene lost 3 bases and the J gene lost 6 bases, with 13 bases spanning the gap. Here the CDR3 reads CASSSEGEGQPQHF. The CDR3 bases are TGTGCCAGCAGCTCGGAGGGAGAAGGTCAGCCCCAGCATTTT.

This sequence joins TRBV5-6 and TRBJ2-3; D call uncertain. The CDR3 is 14 residues long. Germline values: CDR1 SGHDT, CDR2 YYEEEE. Trimming shortened V by 0 bases and J by 2 bases, and 7 bases separated the two germline ends. This chain's CDR3 is CASSLGFHTDTQYF. CDR3 nucleotides: TGTGCCAGCAGCTTGGGGTTCCACACAGATACGCAGTATTTT.

This CDR3 reads CASSRTGVNTEAFF. The CDR3 DNA reads as TGTGCCAGCAGTAGGACAGGTGTGAACACTGAAGCTTTCTTT. J is TRBJ1-1 and V is TRBV6-6, with 7 bases aligning to TRBD1. The germline CDR1 and CDR2 sequences are MNHNY and SVGAGI (reference sequence). V was pared by 5 bases and J by 0 bases, with 3 bases of the junction left unmatched. This CDR3 has 14 residues.

The chain links TRBV6-5 to TRBJ2-5; D is perhaps TRBD1 (6 bases). CDR3 length: 14 residues. The V gene's germline CDR1 is MNHEY and CDR2 SVGAGI. V gave up 7 bases and J gave up 4 bases, with 16 bases separating them. This CDR3 reads CASIEQGNVETQYF. CDR3 nucleotide sequence: TGTGCCAGCATCGAACAGGGTAACGTAGAGACCCAGTACTTC.

This clone was observed a handful of times. The genes are TRBV5-1 and TRBJ2-7; TRBD2 matches at 14 bases. This CDR3 has 15 residues. With V trimmed by 7 bases and J by 6 bases, 9 bases remained unmatched. Germline CDR1 and CDR2: SGHRS and YFSETQ. The CDR3 is CASDFTGTSGGEQYF. The CDR3 DNA is TGCGCCAGCGACTTCACCGGGACTAGCGGGGGCGAGCAGTACTTC.

This sequence joins TRBV6-5 and TRBJ2-1; TRBD1 matches at 8 bases. With V trimmed by 1 base and J by 7 bases, 9 bases remained unmatched. This CDR3 is built from 16 residues. Germline loops: CDR1 MNHEY, CDR2 SVGAGI. Written as DNA, the CDR3 is TGTGCCAGCAGTTACTTGGACAGGGTAGGGGGTAATGAGCAGTTCTTC. Protein: CASSYLDRVGGNEQFF.

The CDR3 region is CASSFGGALDGYTF. The CDR3 DNA is TGCGCCAGCAGCTTCGGGGGCGCCTTGGATGGCTACACCTTC. The genes are TRBV5-1 and TRBJ1-2; perhaps TRBD1 as D (6 bases). Trimming removed 2 bases from V and 6 bases from J, with 14 bases in between. Germline CDR1 is SGHRS and CDR2 is YFSETQ. The CDR3 is made up of 14 amino acids.

The chain combines TRBV7-9 with TRBJ1-1; 8 nucleotides line up with TRBD1. The germline CDR1 and CDR2 sequences are SEHNR and FQNEAQ (reference sequence). Trimming took 5 bases from V and 1 from J; bases not matched to a gene: 3. The length of the CDR3 is 14 residues. The CDR3 region has the DNA TGTGCCAGCAGCAGGGGACAGGAGAACACTGAAGCTTTCTTT. Amino acids: CASSRGQENTEAFF. The whole variable domain, remainder taken from reference TRBV7-9 and TRBJ1-1, is DTGVSQNPRHKITKRGQNVTFRCDPISEHNRLYWYRQTLGQGPEFLTYFQNEAQLEKSRLLSDRFSAERPKGSFSTLEIQRTEQGDSAMYLCASSRGQENTEAFFGQGTRLTVV.

The rearrangement joins TRBV6-5 to TRBJ1-6; D call uncertain. V was shortened by 7 bases and J by 7 bases, with 14 bases between the two germline ends. This CDR3 contains 14 residues. Germline CDR1 reads MNHEY; CDR2 reads SVGAGI. The chain's CDR3 is CASILWGVNSPLHF. CDR3 coding DNA: TGTGCCAGCATCCTTTGGGGTGTGAATTCACCCCTCCACTTT.

This clone has only one observation. This sequence joins TRBV7-9 and TRBJ2-1; D tentatively fits TRBD1 or TRBD2 (6 bases each). CDR3 length: 14 residues. Deletions cut 0 bases from V and 7 bases from J, with 10 bases between. Germline CDR1 SEHNR, CDR2 FQNEAQ (reference sequence). This CDR3 reads CASSLATGRNEQFF. In DNA form, the CDR3 reads TGTGCCAGCAGCTTAGCAACAGGGAGGAATGAGCAGTTCTTC.

The chain recombines TRBV10-3 with TRBJ2-6; TRBD1 might be the D (6 bases). The CDR3 runs 18 residues. CDR1 ENHRY and CDR2 SYGVKD come from the germline V gene. V was trimmed by 4 bases and J by 4 bases, leaving 20 bases between them. CDR3 sequence: CAISGHRERSGGANVLTF. Written as DNA, the CDR3 is TGTGCCATCAGTGGACACAGGGAAAGGTCGGGCGGGGCCAACGTCCTGACTTTC.

V and J are TRBV5-1 and TRBJ1-1; D is undetermined. V was pared by 5 bases and J by 2 bases, with 16 bases between. Germline CDR1 reads SGHRS; CDR2 reads YFSETQ. This CDR3 is built from 15 residues. The CDR3 DNA follows: TGCGCCAGCAGATTAGGGTTTGGGTTCAACACTGAAGCTTTCTTT. Translation gives CASRLGFGFNTEAFF. The entire variable domain, with the rest obtained from reference TRBV5-1 and TRBJ1-1, is as follows: KAGVTQTPRYLIKTRGQQVTLSCSPISGHRSVSWYQQTPGQGLQFLFEYFSETQRNKGNFPGRFSGRQFSNSRSEMNVSTLELGDSALYLCASRLGFGFNTEAFFGQGTRLTVV.

The chain uses TRBV7-2 and TRBJ2-7; D is undetermined. V shed 3 bases and J shed 4 bases, with 13 bases lying between them. This CDR3 has 14 residues. In germline, CDR1 is SGHTA, CDR2 FQGNSA. CDR3 amino acids: CASSFGPTPYEQYF. CDR3 coding DNA: TGTGCCAGCAGCTTCGGACCCACCCCTTACGAGCAGTACTTC.

The V and J genes are TRBV4-2 and TRBJ2-3; 11 bases match TRBD2. J lost 4 bases, V lost 3 bases, and 3 bases had no gene match. CDR3 length equals 15 residues. The germline V gene has CDR1 LGHNA and CDR2 YNFKEQ. The CDR3 nucleotides are TGTGCCAGCAGCCATAGCGGGGGGGCCCCAGATACGCAGTATTTT. Translated, it gives CASSHSGGAPDTQYF.

The chain joins TRBV9 to TRBJ1-3; D is undetermined. The CDR3 has 15 amino acids. The germline V gene has CDR1 SGDLS and CDR2 YYNGEE. Trimming took 0 bases from V and 0 from J, leaving 7 bases between them. CDR3 DNA sequence: TGTGCCAGCAGCGTAGAAAGAAGCTCTGGAAACACCATATATTTT. Translated, it gives CASSVERSSGNTIYF.

This clone appeared a single time. The chain employs TRBV4-1 and TRBJ1-1; 8 nucleotides agree with TRBD1. Germline CDR1 MGHRA, CDR2 YSYEKL. V dropped 4 bases and J dropped 5; count of bases not matched to a gene: 18. This CDR3 is 18 amino acids long. CDR3 sequence: CASSLRIGNQGARTEAFF. As DNA, the CDR3 is TGCGCCAGCAGCCTTCGTATCGGGAATCAGGGGGCCAGGACTGAAGCTTTCTTT.

The chain links TRBV6-7 to TRBJ1-6; the match to TRBD1 covers 8 bases. TRBV6-7 is classed as an ORF, of uncertain function. The CDR3 has 18 residues. With 5 bases clipped from V and 2 bases from J, the junction kept 11 bases outside the gene matches. The chain's CDR3 is CASSPPRDRSTYNSPLHF. The CDR3 nucleotides are TGTGCCAGCAGTCCCCCCCGGGACAGGTCTACCTATAATTCACCCCTCCACTTT.

V usage is TRBV27 and J usage is TRBJ1-6; D gene unclear. This CDR3 has 14 amino acids. Germline V gives CDR1 MNHEY, CDR2 SMNVEV (reference sequence). V shed 3 bases and J shed 8 bases, with 11 bases lying between them. For the CDR3, the DNA is TGTGCCAGCAGTTTCGCAGGTTCTTATTCACCCCTCCACTTT. Residues: CASSFAGSYSPLHF.

J is TRBJ2-1 and V is TRBV7-9; 9 bases align to TRBD2. V lost 1 base and J lost 7; bases outside the gene matches: 14. Germline V gene sequence: CDR1 SEHNR, CDR2 FQNEAQ (reference sequence). The CDR3 length is 18 residues. The chain's CDR3 is CASSLGFAGGLLGNEQFF. CDR3 nucleotide sequence: TGTGCCAGCAGCTTAGGTTTTGCGGGGGGGCTTTTAGGGAATGAGCAGTTCTTC.

The chain uses TRBV6-5 and TRBJ1-1; D gene unclear. CDR1 and CDR2 from the germline V gene are MNHEY and SVGAGI. V lost 6 bases to trimming and J lost 0 bases, with 11 bases between them. This CDR3 contains 14 residues. The CDR3 loop is CASSLGPMNTEAFF. CDR3 coding DNA: TGTGCCAGCAGCCTCGGGCCTATGAACACTGAAGCTTTCTTT.

This clone showed up just a few times. V is TRBV9 and J is TRBJ1-5; D uncertain. The V gene's germline CDR1 is SGDLS and CDR2 YYNGEE. This CDR3 contains 15 residues. The germline V and J ends were trimmed by 3 bases and 0 bases, with 10 bases remaining between them. CDR3 DNA sequence: TGTGCCAGCAGCGAGGGCTTAGTTAGCAATCAGCCCCAGCATTTT. Its translation is CASSEGLVSNQPQHF.

The V and J genes are TRBV10-3 and TRBJ1-1; D remains ambiguous. This CDR3 comprises 15 residues. V was clipped by 10 bases and J by 0 bases, with 18 bases between them. Germline assignment: CDR1 ENHRY and CDR2 SYGVKD. DNA of the CDR3: TGTGCCACGTACCAATACCCGGGGTTGAACACTGAAGCTTTCTTT. Translation gives CATYQYPGLNTEAFF.